This T cell receptor (beta chain) was retrieved from a study of shared clonotypes between healthy human individuals (dated by TCRdb to 2020 to 2022). The study in broad terms: The cohort included three men and two women between 18 and 49 years of age. The study deeply sequenced blood TCR repertoires of five healthy adults to estimate repertoire size and the extent of clonotype sharing between individuals. Libraries were prepared and TCR repertoires were sequenced by different laboratories using diverse techniques, in order to increase sequencing depth and limit assay-specific biases. Per donor, three plates each were used for CD4 naive and CD4 memory, two for CD8 naive, and one for CD8 memory. Leukapheresis yielded between about 0.9 and 8.9 billion PBMCs per donor.

The full study reports these points: Compared with non-shared clonotypes, clonotypes shared by all four sorted-subset donors had higher generation probabilities. Even with the large sequencing depth, rarefaction of the sorted-subset datasets indicated that sequencing was incomplete. Only blood was sampled, and tissue TCR repertoires likely differ from those in blood. The genetic and exposure-history diversity represented was limited by the small number of donors. Sharing across a few donors was observed for around 5% of naive CD4, less than 4% of naive CD8, around 2.5% of memory CD4, and over 0.3% of memory CD8 clonotypes. Pairwise subsampling indicated that sequencing depth was expected to affect the degree of clonotype sharing among donors. Naive subsets generally had larger estimated clonotype richness than memory subsets did.

From cysteine to phenylalanine, the CDR3 is 15 amino acids long. Only the CDR3 region is kept as DNA, spanning 45 bases read in frame from base 1. CDR1 and CDR2 are drawn from the germline V gene (reference sequence): SEHNR, FQNEAQ. V loses 3 bases, J loses 1 base, and the germline ends lie 12 bases apart. This clone was recorded only once. The antigen it binds to is not known. Per-nucleotide qualities are absent, and no much larger clonotype sits a single base away. The donors were healthy, HIV-negative adults who had no recently reported acute infections or vaccinations. Every donor was a Caucasian adult residing in Nashville, Tennessee, USA. CD4+ T cells were enriched through magnetic negative selection, after which naive cells were positively selected on CD45RA and the remaining negative fraction served as the memory subset. Blood was obtained by leukapheresis, after which PBMCs were separated by Ficoll-Histopaque density gradient centrifugation and cryopreserved in liquid nitrogen vapor phase. Analytical flow cytometry was used to check the purity and quantity of every magnetically sorted T cell population. Genomic DNA was isolated from each sorted fraction and quantified by UV absorbance on a Nanodrop 2000c.

Using the deep immunoSEQ assay, TCR CDR3 regions were amplified from genomic DNA by multiplex PCR. Genomic DNA extracted from each cell subset was distributed evenly over all wells of several immunoSEQ 96-well plates, and each plate served as one replicate. For sorted subsets, 200 to 250 ng genomic DNA, equal to about 30,000 T cell genomes, was loaded into each replicate PCR. The purified libraries were quantified using a Qubit 3.0 fluorometer, sized with a Bioanalyzer 2100, and then quantified again using the KAPA Library Quantification kit. A separate single-read 150-cycle Illumina NextSeq 550 flow cell was used to sequence each immunoSEQ 96-well plate. Concerning the study's data processing: Because the immunoSEQ output held only junctional sequences and lacked quality scores, the filtering could not match the filtering applied to full-length reads. Sequences were annotated with PyIR, a Python wrapper for IgBLAST v1.9, and V/J genes and CDR3 were assigned using IMGT germline references. Reads with weak V/J assignments (E-value above 1e-6), missing CDR3, stop codons, out-of-frame junctions, or ambiguous translated residues were removed. V3J clonotypes were defined as sequences sharing an identical inferred V gene, J gene, and CDR3 amino acid sequence. Percentage overlap between repertoires was calculated by dividing the number of shared unique clonotypes by the size of the smaller repertoire. Richness of each repertoire was evaluated using RTK rarefaction, the Chao1 estimator, and Recon v2.1 estimates of unobserved clonotypes. Generation probabilities for all TCRbeta clonotypes obtained by the gDNA method from several donors were computed using OLGA. Drawn from immuneACCESS, this table holds only the in-frame rearrangements with V and J called that TCRdb kept. Clones are partly lost; checked studies trace under half to an unresolved V gene and leave the rest unexplained. V, J and clone size were drawn from that table, and D and trimming were deduced from the DNA. The sample records around 1.5 million clones, around 98% of which are singletons. 0.4% to 0.55% of the sample belongs to the ten largest clones.

The rearrangement combines TRBV7-9 with TRBJ1-1; the D gene cannot be resolved reliably. This clonotype originated in a man younger than 45 in good health. Specimen: naive CD4+ T cells sorted from blood. The label giving this sample's cell subset or site can be read as: CD45RA+ positively selected. The base sequence is TGTGCCAGCAGCTTTTTTACTCTCGAGAACACTGAAGCTTTCTTT. Its protein product is CASSFFTLENTEAFF. Where the CDR3 stops, the reference TRBV7-9 and TRBJ1-1 genes take over; the full variable domain is DTGVSQNPRHKITKRGQNVTFRCDPISEHNRLYWYRQTLGQGPEFLTYFQNEAQLEKSRLLSDRFSAERPKGSFSTLEIQRTEQGDSAMYLCASSFFTLENTEAFFGQGTRLTVV.